These T cell receptor beta chains were read from a single sample in a study of Ad26.COV2.S vaccination and SARS-CoV-2 variants. Profiling relied on immunoSEQ multiplex PCR, and the TCRdb table lists in-frame clones only, not all of them. The sample includes 300,000 to 350,000 clones, approximately 90% seen only once; the top ten take approximately 4.5%. The sequenced sample was peripheral blood, obtained in a trial of Ad26.COV2.S vaccine versus placebo. Source of these receptors: a person between 18 and 65 years old who received the Ad26.COV2.S COVID-19 vaccine or a placebo. The CDR3 runs from the conserved cysteine through the conserved F or W. Fields, in order: D gene, J gene, V gene, CDR3 protein. The D gene is left open where the match is weak.

d_gene: TRBD2; j_gene: TRBJ2-3; v_gene: TRBV30; CDR3aa: CAWTIGTSGKEDTQYF
d_gene: NA; j_gene: TRBJ1-6; v_gene: TRBV28; CDR3aa: CASSLDRPTNSPLHF
d_gene: TRBD1; j_gene: TRBJ1-1; v_gene: TRBV5-8; CDR3aa: CASSFQPGGRTEAFF
d_gene: NA; j_gene: TRBJ2-1; v_gene: TRBV5-1; CDR3aa: CASSLGSGTGHNEQFF
d_gene: NA; j_gene: TRBJ2-3; v_gene: TRBV11-2; CDR3aa: CASSLGGVSTDTQYF
d_gene: NA; j_gene: TRBJ1-2; v_gene: TRBV28; CDR3aa: CASSSYSGKGYTF
d_gene: NA; j_gene: TRBJ1-1; v_gene: TRBV30; CDR3aa: CAWSRGLNTEAFF
d_gene: NA; j_gene: TRBJ1-2; v_gene: TRBV28; CDR3aa: CASSPGQTGYTF
d_gene: NA; j_gene: TRBJ1-4; v_gene: TRBV27; CDR3aa: CASSLRRGPNEKLFF
d_gene: NA; j_gene: TRBJ2-3; v_gene: TRBV5-1; CDR3aa: CASSLGEQADTQYF